A selection of T cell receptor beta chains follows, all from one sample in a study of regulatory T cells in long-lasting Graves disease. TCRdb recomputed calls from the multiplex PCR reads with MiXCR, one row per CDR3 protein. The sample holds hundreds of thousands of distinct CDR3 sequences, about 11% seen once. These sequences were also reported in another study, on T cells in Graves' hyperthyroidism and ophthalmopathy.

The sample was peripheral blood mononuclear cells (PBMCs), taken at new diagnosis, from a patient treated with antithyroid drugs. The source of these receptors is a woman younger than 45 with Graves disease. The conserved cysteine and the conserved F or W are not part of the CDR3 here.

CDR3 length | V gene | CDR3 protein
13 | TRBV7-2 | ASSLGTGSNQPQH
11 | TRBV18 | ASSPNPRDTQY
14 | TRBV28 | ASRSDTGKGSQPQH
10 | TRBV29-1 | GVDQGTDTQY
15 | TRBV2 | ASSEGRGTGAYYEQY
17 | TRBV28 | ASSNHRGRKDMSNQPQH
17 | TRBV11-2 | ASSSPKTGGDSGANVLT
12 | TRBV10-3 | AISESQGIGEQY
13 | TRBV6-5 | ASSYIGQGGWELF
11 | TRBV2 | ASSPRHGYEQF
12 | TRBV6-2/TRBV6-3 | ASSYSVQYNEQF
13 | TRBV20-1 | SARNPGTGGIEAF
13 | TRBV4-2 | ASSQRTGTAYEQY
13 | TRBV9 | ASSVGGGDSYEQY
14 | TRBV18 | ASSPYLQSSTDTQY
12 | TRBV11-2 | ASSSLKGGHEQY
9 | TRBV2 | ASKGDHTQY
14 | TRBV14 | ASSQVHGSSGNTIY
13 | TRBV28 | ASSIPSGGEAPQH
11 | TRBV2 | ASRGQFNQPQH
11 | TRBV19 | ASSIPGGLEAF
12 | TRBV6-1 | ASSGTAKSYEQY
11 | TRBV30 | AWGGQGQETQY
11 | TRBV7-9 | ASPATDNYGYT
13 | TRBV4-1 | ATALVGGADEKLF